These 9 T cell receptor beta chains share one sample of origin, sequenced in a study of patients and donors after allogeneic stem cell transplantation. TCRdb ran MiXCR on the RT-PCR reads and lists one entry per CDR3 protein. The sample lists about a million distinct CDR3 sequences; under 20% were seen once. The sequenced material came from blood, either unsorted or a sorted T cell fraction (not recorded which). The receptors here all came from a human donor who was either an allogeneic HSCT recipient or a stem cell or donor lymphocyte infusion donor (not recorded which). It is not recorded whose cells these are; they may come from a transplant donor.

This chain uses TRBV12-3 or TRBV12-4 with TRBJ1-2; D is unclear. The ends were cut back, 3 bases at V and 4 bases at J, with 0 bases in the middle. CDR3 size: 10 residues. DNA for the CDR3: TGTGCCAGCAGTTTCTATGGCTACACCTTC. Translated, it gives CASSFYGYTF.

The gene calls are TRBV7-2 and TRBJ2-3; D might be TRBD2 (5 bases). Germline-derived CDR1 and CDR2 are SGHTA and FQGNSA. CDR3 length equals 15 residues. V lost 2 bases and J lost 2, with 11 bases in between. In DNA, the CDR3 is TGTGCCAGCAGCTTAAACGGGGATACCACAGATACGCAGTATTTT. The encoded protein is CASSLNGDTTDTQYF.

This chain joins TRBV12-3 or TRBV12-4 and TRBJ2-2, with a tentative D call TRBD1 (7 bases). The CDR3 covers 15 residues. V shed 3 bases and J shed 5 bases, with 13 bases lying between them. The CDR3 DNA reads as TGTGCCAGCAGTTTCCAGGGGGGCATGACCGGGGAGCTGTTTTTT. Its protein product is CASSFQGGMTGELFF.

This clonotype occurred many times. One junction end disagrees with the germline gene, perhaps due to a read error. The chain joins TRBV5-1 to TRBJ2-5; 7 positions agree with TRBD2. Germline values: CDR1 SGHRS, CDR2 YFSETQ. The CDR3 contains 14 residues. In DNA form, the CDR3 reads TGTGCCAGCAGTCTGACTAGCCGACAAGAGACCCAGTACTTC. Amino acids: CASSLTSRQETQYF. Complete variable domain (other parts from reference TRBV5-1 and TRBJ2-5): KAGVTQTPRYLIKTRGQQVTLSCSPISGHRSVSWYQQTPGQGLQFLFEYFSETQRNKGNFPGRFSGRQFSNSRSEMNVSTLELGDSALYLCASSLTSRQETQYFGPGTRLLVL.

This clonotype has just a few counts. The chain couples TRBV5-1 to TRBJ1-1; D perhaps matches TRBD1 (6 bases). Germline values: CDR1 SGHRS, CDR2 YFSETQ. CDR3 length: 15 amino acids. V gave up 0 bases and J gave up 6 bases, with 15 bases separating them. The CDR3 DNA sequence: TGCGCCAGCAGCTTGGGTGCAGGGGCTAATTCTGAAGCTTTCTTT. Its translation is CASSLGAGANSEAFF.

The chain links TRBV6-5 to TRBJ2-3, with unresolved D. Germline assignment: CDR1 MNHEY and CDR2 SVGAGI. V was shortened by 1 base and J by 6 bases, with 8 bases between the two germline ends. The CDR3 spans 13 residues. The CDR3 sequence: CASSYFYGDTQYF. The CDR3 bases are TGTGCCAGCAGTTACTTTTACGGGGATACGCAGTATTTT.

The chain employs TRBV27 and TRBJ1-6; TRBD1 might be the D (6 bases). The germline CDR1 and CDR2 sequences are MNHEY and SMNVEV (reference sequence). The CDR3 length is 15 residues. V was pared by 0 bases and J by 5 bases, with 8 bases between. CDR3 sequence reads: CASSLSGTNNSPLHF. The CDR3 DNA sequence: TGTGCCAGCAGTTTATCTGGGACAAATAATTCACCCCTCCACTTT.

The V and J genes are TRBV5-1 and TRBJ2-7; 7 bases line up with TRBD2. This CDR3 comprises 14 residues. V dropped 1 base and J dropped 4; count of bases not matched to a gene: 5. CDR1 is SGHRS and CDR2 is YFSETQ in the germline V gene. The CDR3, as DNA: TGCGCCAGCAGCTTGAGCGGGGCTGGGTACGAGCAGTACTTC. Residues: CASSLSGAGYEQYF.

In DNA form, the CDR3 reads TGTGCCAGCAGTTTAAAGGACGTGAAAGCGGGGGTCCTCGATACGCAGTATTTT. It encodes CASSLKDVKAGVLDTQYF. The chain employs TRBV6-5 and TRBJ2-3; TRBD2 agrees at 8 bases. This CDR3 has 18 amino acids. The germline V gene encodes CDR1 MNHEY and CDR2 SVGAGI. V lost 4 bases to trimming and J lost 6 bases; unmatched junction nucleotides: 18.